What follows describes a single TCR beta chain. The antigen is undetermined. TCRdb re-called the PCR reads through MiXCR, storing one row per CDR3 protein. The top ten clones hold around 0.84% of a sample with around 480,000 distinct CDR3 sequences, roughly a fifth of them seen once. Per the germline V gene, CDR1 is MNHNY and CDR2 is SVGAGI (reference sequence). This CDR3 region has 13 residues. V lost 6 bases and J lost 6; bases outside the gene matches: 6. These data belong to a study of molecular identifiers for immune sequencing clone quantification. Study outcomes and limitations: Clones exceeding 20 RNA copies carried over 98% of effector molecules but under 1% of naive-cell molecules.

This clonotype was sampled from a human donor in good health. Some libraries in this study had Jurkat cell RNA spiked in. The sequenced sample consisted of naive CD8+ T cells from blood, with Jurkat cell RNA spiked in. Subset defined: FACS-sorted CD8+CD4-CCR7+CD45RA+ naive T cells. The chain has TRBV6-6 and TRBJ1-2; 8 bases are a match to TRBD1. For the CDR3, the DNA is TGTGCCAGCAGCCCGGACAGGGATAATGGCTACACCTTC. Residues: CASSPDRDNGYTF.